This TCR beta chain appears in the sequencing data of a study of memory B cells and T cells in multiple sclerosis. After stimulus-free culture, autoproliferating CFSE-dim and non-proliferating CFSE-high T cells were sequenced separately. Replicate wells were pooled after 6 to 8 days of stimulus-free culture of under 5.5x10^7 CFSE-labeled PBMCs. Germline lookup yields CDR1 SNHLY and CDR2 FYNNEI. The CDR3 totals 16 residues. Germline trimming cut 6 bases from V and 3 bases from J; bases unmatched to any gene: 10. Repertoires were generated with immunoSEQ multiplex PCR, while TCRdb's copy carries only in-frame clones and drops some. Of about 42,000 clones listed, around 79% are singletons. Comment on this clone: Its target is not known.

The chain is built from TRBV2 and TRBJ1-1, with 10 bases that match TRBD1. The receptor was isolated from a human donor with multiple sclerosis. The sequencing sample was made of PBMCs from blood kept in culture. CDR3 sequence: CASRRYTGTGDTEAFF. CDR3 DNA sequence: TGTGCCAGCAGGCGATACACCGGGACAGGGGACACTGAAGCTTTCTTT.